This paragraph reports one T cell receptor beta chain. Antigen: not known. The data were taken from a study of CD8+ T cells in alopecia areata. Trimming stripped 4 bases from V and 5 bases from J, with 17 bases between. This CDR3 is 15 amino acids long. CDR1 is MNHNY and CDR2 is SVGAGI in the germline V gene (reference sequence). The sequencing template was cDNA reverse transcribed from extracted RNA. The repertoire was sequenced with immunoSEQ multiplex PCR; TCRdb's copy has only in-frame clones and lacks some. The sample holds over 85,000 clones, 50% to 75% seen once. Specified treatment: oral pan-JAK inhibitor, 5-10 mg twice daily. Alopecia areata patients had lesional scalp punch biopsies and peripheral blood taken from them. Study results and caveats: Within the top 100, expanded CD8+ clones significantly decreased with tofacitinib, as did scalp clonality. Sequencing of scalp tissue also captures the resident alphabeta T cells of normal skin. It was lesional scalp, especially alopecia totalis/universalis, that showed higher clonality than normal scalp.

This clonotype was sampled from a human donor with alopecia areata. Specimen: CD8+ T cells sorted from blood, collected at week 4, from a patient treated with tofacitinib. V and J are TRBV6-6 and TRBJ1-1; D may be TRBD1 (6 bases). CDR3 protein: CASSFGQSRRTEAFF. The DNA of the CDR3 is TGTGCCAGCAGTTTCGGACAGTCGCGAAGGACTGAAGCTTTCTTT.